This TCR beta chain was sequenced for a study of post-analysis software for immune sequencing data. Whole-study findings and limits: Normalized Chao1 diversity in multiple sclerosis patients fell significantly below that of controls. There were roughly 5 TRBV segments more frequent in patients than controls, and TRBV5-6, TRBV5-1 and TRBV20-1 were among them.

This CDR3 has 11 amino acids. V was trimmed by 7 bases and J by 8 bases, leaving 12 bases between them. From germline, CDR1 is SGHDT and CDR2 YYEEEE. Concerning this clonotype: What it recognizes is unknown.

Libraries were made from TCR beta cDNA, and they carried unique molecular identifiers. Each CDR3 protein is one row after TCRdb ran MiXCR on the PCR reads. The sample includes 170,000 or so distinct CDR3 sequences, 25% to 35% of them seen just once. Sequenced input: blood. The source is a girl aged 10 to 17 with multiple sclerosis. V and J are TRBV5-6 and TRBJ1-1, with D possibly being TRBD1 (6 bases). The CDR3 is CASGYRVEAFF. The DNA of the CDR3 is TGTGCCAGCGGCTACAGGGTAGAAGCTTTCTTT.